This TCR beta chain was identified during a study of shared clonotypes between healthy human individuals. Regarding the study as a whole: In having few donors, the study represented limited genetic and exposure-history diversity.

As concerns this clone: Its antigen is unidentified.

The method was immunoSEQ multiplex PCR; TCRdb's version includes in-frame clones alone and lacks a portion of them. The sample shows roughly 110,000 clones, around two thirds of them seen only once. V was cut by 10 bases and J by 4 bases, with 16 bases left in between. Per germline, CDR1 LNHDA and CDR2 SQIVND (reference sequence). There are 13 residues in the CDR3. The CD8 memory sample joined CD45RO+ cells and CCR7-negative CD45RA+ cells. The chain is built from TRBV19 and TRBJ1-1; a possible D gene is TRBD1 (6 bases). The sequencing input was memory CD8+ T cells sorted from blood. As for subset: CD45RO+ cells pooled with CCR7-negative TemRA cells. This TCR derives from a woman aged 25 to 45 in good health. The CDR3 loop is CATGWGAGTEAFF. DNA of the CDR3: TGTGCCACAGGATGGGGGGCTGGCACTGAAGCTTTCTTT.